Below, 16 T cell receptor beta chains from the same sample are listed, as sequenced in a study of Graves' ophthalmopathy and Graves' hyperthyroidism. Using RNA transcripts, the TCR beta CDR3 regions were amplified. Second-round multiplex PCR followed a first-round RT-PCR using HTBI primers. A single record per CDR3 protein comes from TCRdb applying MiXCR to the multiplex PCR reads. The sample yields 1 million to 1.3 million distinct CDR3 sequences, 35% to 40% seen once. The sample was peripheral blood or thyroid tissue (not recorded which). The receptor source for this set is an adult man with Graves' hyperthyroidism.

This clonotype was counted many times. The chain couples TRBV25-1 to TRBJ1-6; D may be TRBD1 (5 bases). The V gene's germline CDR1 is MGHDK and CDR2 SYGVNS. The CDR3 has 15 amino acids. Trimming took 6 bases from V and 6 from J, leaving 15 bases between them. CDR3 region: CASSDRIRSNSPLHF. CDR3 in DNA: TGTGCCAGCAGCGACAGAATCCGGTCTAATTCACCCCTCCACTTT.

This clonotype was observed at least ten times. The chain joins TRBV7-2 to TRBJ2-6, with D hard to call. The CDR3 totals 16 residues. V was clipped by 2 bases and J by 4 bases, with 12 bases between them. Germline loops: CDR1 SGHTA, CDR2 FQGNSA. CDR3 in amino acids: CASSLKPRPGANVLTF. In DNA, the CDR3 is TGTGCCAGCAGCTTAAAACCCCGGCCAGGGGCCAACGTCCTGACTTTC. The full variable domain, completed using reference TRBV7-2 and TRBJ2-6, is GAGVSQSPSNKVTEKGKDVELRCDPISGHTALYWYRQSLGQGLEFLIYFQGNSAPDKSGLPSDRFSAERTGGSVSTLTIQRTQQEDSAVYLCASSLKPRPGANVLTFGAGSRLTVL.

The CDR3 DNA reads as TGTGCCAGCAGTGCCATCACAGGGTACACAGATACGCAGTATTTT. As protein: CASSAITGYTDTQYF. The rearrangement uses TRBV25-1 and TRBJ2-3; tentative D call: TRBD1 (6 bases). CDR1 MGHDK and CDR2 SYGVNS come from the germline V gene. V lost 4 bases and J lost 2, with 13 bases in between. This CDR3 contains 15 residues. The whole variable domain, filled in from reference TRBV25-1 and TRBJ2-3, reads EADIYQTPRYLVIGTGKKITLECSQTMGHDKMYWYQQDPGMELHLIHYSYGVNSTEKGDLSSESTVSRIRTEHFPLTLESARPSHTSQYLCASSAITGYTDTQYFGPGTRLTVL.

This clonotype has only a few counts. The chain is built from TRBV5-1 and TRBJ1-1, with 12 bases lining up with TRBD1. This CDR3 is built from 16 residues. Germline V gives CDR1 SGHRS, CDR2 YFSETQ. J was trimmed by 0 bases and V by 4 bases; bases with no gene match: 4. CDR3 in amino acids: CASSRGTGGVNTEAFF. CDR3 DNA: TGCGCCAGCAGCCGCGGGACAGGGGGCGTGAACACTGAAGCTTTCTTT.

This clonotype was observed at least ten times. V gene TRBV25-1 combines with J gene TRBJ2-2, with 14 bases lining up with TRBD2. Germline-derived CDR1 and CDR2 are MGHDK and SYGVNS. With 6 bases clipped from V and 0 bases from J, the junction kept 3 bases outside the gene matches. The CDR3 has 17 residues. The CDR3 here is CASRGLAGVPNTGELFF. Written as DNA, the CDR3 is TGTGCCAGCAGGGGACTAGCGGGAGTCCCGAACACCGGGGAGCTGTTTTTT.

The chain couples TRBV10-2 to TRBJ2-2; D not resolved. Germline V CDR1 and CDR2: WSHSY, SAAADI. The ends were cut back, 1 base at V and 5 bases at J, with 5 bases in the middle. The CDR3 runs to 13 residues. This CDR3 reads CASSEYLTGELFF. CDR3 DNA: TGCGCCAGCAGTGAGTACTTAACCGGGGAGCTGTTTTTT.

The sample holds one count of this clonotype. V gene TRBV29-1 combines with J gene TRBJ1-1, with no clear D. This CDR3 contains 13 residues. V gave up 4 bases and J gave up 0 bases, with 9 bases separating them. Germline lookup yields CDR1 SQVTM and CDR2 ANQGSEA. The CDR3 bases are TGCAGCGTTGCCTGGACGGTGAACACTGAAGCTTTCTTT. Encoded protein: CSVAWTVNTEAFF.

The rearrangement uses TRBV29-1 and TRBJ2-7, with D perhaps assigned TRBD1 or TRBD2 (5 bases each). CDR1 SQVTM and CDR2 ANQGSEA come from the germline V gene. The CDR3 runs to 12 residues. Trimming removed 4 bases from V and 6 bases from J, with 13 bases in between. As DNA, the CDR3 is TGCAGCGTTGTTGGTGGGGCGGGCGAGCAGTACTTC. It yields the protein CSVVGGAGEQYF.

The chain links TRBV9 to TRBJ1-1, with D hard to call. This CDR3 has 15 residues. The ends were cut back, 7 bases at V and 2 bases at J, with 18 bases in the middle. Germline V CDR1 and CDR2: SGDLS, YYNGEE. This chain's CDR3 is CASSPREGTNTEAFF. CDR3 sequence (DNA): TGTGCCAGCTCACCACGGGAGGGTACAAACACTGAAGCTTTCTTT.

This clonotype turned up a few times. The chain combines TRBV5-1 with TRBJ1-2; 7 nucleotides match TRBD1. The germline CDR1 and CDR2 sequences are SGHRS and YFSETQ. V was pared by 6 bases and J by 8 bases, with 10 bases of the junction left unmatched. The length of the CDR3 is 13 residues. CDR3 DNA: TGCGCCAGCAAGTCTGGGACAGAGGGCGGCTACACCTTC. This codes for CASKSGTEGGYTF.

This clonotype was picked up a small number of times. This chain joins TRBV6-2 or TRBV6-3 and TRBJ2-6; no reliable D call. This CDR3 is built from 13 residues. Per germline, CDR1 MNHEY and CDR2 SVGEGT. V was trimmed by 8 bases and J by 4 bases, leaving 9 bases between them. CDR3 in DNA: TGTGCCAGCGGCCTTGAGGGGGCCAACGTCCTGACTTTC. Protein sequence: CASGLEGANVLTF.

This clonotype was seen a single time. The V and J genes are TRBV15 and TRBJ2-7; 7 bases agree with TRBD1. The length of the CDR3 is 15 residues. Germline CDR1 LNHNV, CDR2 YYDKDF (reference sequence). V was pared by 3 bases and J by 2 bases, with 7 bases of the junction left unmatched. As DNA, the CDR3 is TGTGCCACCAGCAGGGACAAGACAGGGACCTACGAGCAGTACTTC. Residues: CATSRDKTGTYEQYF.

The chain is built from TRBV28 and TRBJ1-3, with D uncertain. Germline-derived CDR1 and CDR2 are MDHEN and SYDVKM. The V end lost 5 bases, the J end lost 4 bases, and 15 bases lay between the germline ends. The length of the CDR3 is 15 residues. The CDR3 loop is CASSPPWIAGNTIYF. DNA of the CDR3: TGTGCCAGCAGTCCCCCTTGGATCGCAGGAAACACCATATATTTT.

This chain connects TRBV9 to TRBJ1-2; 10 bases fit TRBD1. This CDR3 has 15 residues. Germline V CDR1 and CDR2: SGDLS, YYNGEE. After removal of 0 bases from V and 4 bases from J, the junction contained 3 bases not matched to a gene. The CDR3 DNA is TGTGCCAGCAGCGTAGCTGGGACAGGGGTCTATGGCTACACCTTC. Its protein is CASSVAGTGVYGYTF.

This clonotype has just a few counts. CDR3 sequence reads: CASSLGGQKETQYF. In nucleotides, the CDR3 is TGTGCCAGCAGCTTGGGGGGACAAAAAGAGACCCAGTACTTC. J is TRBJ2-5 and V is TRBV5-6; weak D call: TRBD1 (6 bases). The CDR3 contains 14 residues. The germline V gene encodes CDR1 SGHDT and CDR2 YYEEEE. V was trimmed by 0 bases and J by 3 bases, leaving 9 bases between them. The entire variable domain, with the rest obtained from reference TRBV5-6 and TRBJ2-5, is as follows: DAGVTQSPTHLIKTRGQQVTLRCSPKSGHDTVSWYQQALGQGPQFIFQYYEEEERQRGNFPDRFSGHQFPNYSSELNVNALLLGDSALYLCASSLGGQKETQYFGPGTRLLVL.

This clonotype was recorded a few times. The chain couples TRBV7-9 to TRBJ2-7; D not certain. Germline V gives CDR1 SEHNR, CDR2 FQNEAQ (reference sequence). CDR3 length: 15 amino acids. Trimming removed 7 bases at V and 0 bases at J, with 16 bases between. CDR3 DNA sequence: TGTGCCAGCACCAAGCTTGGCTGGCCCTCCTACGAGCAGTACTTC. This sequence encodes CASTKLGWPSYEQYF.